This entry lists 26 T cell receptor beta chains sequenced from one sample in a study of human T cells and chemical hapten exposure (dated by TCRdb to the early 2020s). The sample's time point, from its label and the paper: patch test 1, 2 weeks after DPC sensitization. The sample's treatment or condition label, decoded: therapeutic diphenylcyclopropenone sensitization with weekly scalp DPC. Total RNA was extracted from unfractionated whole blood collected in Tempus Blood RNA tubes. The receptor library was made with RACE. Sequenced using a NextSeq 500. Clones were called with MiXCR by TCRdb after fastp trimmed the public reads at Q25, and only in-frame beta chains were retained. Every CDR3 protein is listed once, alongside the most common genes and DNA of its rows. A total of under 60,000 distinct CDR3 sequences appear in this sample, approximately 11% of them only once. Together, the top ten hold 1.8% of the sample.

This specimen was whole blood, taken in connection with sensitization to the hapten diphenylcyclopropenone (DPC). The receptors originated from a woman between 40 and 50 years old with alopecia areata. Some clones in this sample may be carry-over from other donors' samples.

The chain combines TRBV6-5 with TRBJ2-1; 9 bases align to TRBD1. The V gene's germline CDR1 is MNHEY and CDR2 SVGAGI. Losses at the gene ends were 6 bases for V and 6 bases for J; bases not matched to a gene: 9. This CDR3 is 15 amino acids long. CDR3 protein: CASREQGANFNEQFF. Written as DNA, the CDR3 is TGTGCCAGCAGAGAACAGGGGGCGAACTTCAATGAGCAGTTCTTC.

There are many counts of this clonotype. The CDR3 spells CASSQQSRGTEAFF. CDR3 nucleotide sequence: TGTGCCAGCAGCCAGCAGTCCCGAGGCACTGAAGCTTTCTTT. The rearrangement uses TRBV14 and TRBJ1-1; D remains unclear. The CDR3 extends over 14 amino acids. V was trimmed by 3 bases and J by 4 bases, leaving 12 bases between them. Looked up from germline, CDR1 is SGHDN and CDR2 is FVKESK.

The chain employs TRBV5-1 and TRBJ1-1, with D tentatively TRBD1 (6 bases). Germline values: CDR1 SGHRS, CDR2 YFSETQ. Trimming took off 0 bases at V and 4 bases at J, with 13 bases between the two ends. The CDR3 has 15 residues. The DNA for the CDR3 is TGCGCCAGCAGCTTGGTACAGGGAGGGAGCACTGAAGCTTTCTTT. It yields the protein CASSLVQGGSTEAFF.

The rearrangement links TRBV16 to TRBJ1-1, with TRBD1 as a possible D gene (5 bases). The CDR3 is 17 amino acids. CDR1 and CDR2 (germline): KGHSY, FQNENV. V lost 0 bases and J 5 bases, leaving 19 bases between the germline ends. The chain's CDR3 is CASSQSIPGGVGTEAFF. The CDR3 nucleotides read TGTGCCAGCAGCCAATCGATCCCCGGGGGGGTTGGAACTGAAGCTTTCTTT. Full variable domain (missing parts from reference TRBV16 and TRBJ1-1): GEEVAQTPKHLVRGEGQKAKLYCAPIKGHSYVFWYQQVLKNEFKFLISFQNENVFDETGMPKERFSAKCLPNSPCSLEIQATKLEDSAVYFCASSQSIPGGVGTEAFFGQGTRLTVV.

This clonotype came up a few times. This chain connects TRBV20-1 to TRBJ1-1; D perhaps matches TRBD1 (5 bases). The V end was cut by 3 bases, the J end by 3 bases, with 8 bases between. There are 12 residues in the CDR3. The germline V gene has CDR1 DFQATT and CDR2 SNEGSKA (reference sequence). The CDR3 here is CSASRGDTEAFF. CDR3 DNA: TGCAGTGCTAGTCGGGGGGACACTGAAGCTTTCTTT.

This clonotype was observed at least ten times. The genes are TRBV27 and TRBJ1-6; D may be TRBD1 (5 bases). V was pared by 5 bases and J by 9 bases, with 17 bases between. CDR1 is MNHEY and CDR2 is SMNVEV in the germline V gene (reference sequence). The CDR3 covers 15 residues. CDR3 coding DNA: TGTGCCAGCAGTCAATATGGGGGGGGGATTTCACCCCTCCACTTT. Encoded protein: CASSQYGGGISPLHF.

J is TRBJ1-1 and V is TRBV20-1; D unclear. The V and J ends lost 6 bases and 0 bases respectively, with 8 bases between them. Germline-derived CDR1 and CDR2 are DFQATT and SNEGSKA (reference sequence). The length of the CDR3 is 12 residues. The CDR3 loop reads CSAHAMNTEAFF. In nucleotides, the CDR3 is TGCAGTGCCCATGCCATGAACACTGAAGCTTTCTTT.

This clonotype showed up just a few times. V usage is TRBV29-1 and J usage is TRBJ2-3; 7 bases are shared with TRBD1. CDR1 and CDR2 from the germline V gene are SQVTM and ANQGSEA. This CDR3 comprises 14 residues. The junction had 9 bases not matched to a gene; V was cut back by 8 bases and J by 1 base. The CDR3 coding sequence is TGCAGCTGGACAGGCCCCTCGGGCACAGATACGCAGTATTTT. This gives the protein CSWTGPSGTDTQYF.

This clonotype showed up just a few times. The chain links TRBV5-1 to TRBJ2-5; possibly TRBD1 or TRBD2 for D (5 bases each). Germline values: CDR1 SGHRS, CDR2 YFSETQ. V lost 3 bases and J lost 3, with 12 bases in between. The length of the CDR3 is 14 residues. CDR3 sequence reads: CASSSGTVEETQYF. The CDR3 DNA is TGCGCCAGCAGCTCCGGGACGGTCGAAGAGACCCAGTACTTC. Drawing the rest from reference TRBV5-1 and TRBJ2-5, the complete variable domain is KAGVTQTPRYLIKTRGQQVTLSCSPISGHRSVSWYQQTPGQGLQFLFEYFSETQRNKGNFPGRFSGRQFSNSRSEMNVSTLELGDSALYLCASSSGTVEETQYFGPGTRLLVL.

This clonotype was counted a few times. The chain employs TRBV29-1 and TRBJ2-4; D is unresolved. The CDR3 is 12 residues long. CDR1 is SQVTM and CDR2 is ANQGSEA in the germline V gene. Trimming took off 0 bases at V and 3 bases at J, with 3 bases between the two ends. The CDR3 sequence is CSVEDHKNIQYF. The CDR3 DNA reads as TGCAGCGTTGAAGATCACAAAAACATTCAGTACTTC.

This clonotype appeared once. A much bigger clone sits one base away, suggesting this may be a read error. The chain employs TRBV18 and TRBJ1-5, with no clear D. Germline V gene sequence: CDR1 KGHSH, CDR2 LQKENI. Trimming stripped 3 bases from V and 1 base from J, with 7 bases between. This CDR3 has 14 residues. DNA of the CDR3: TGTGCCAGCTCACCGAACGTAAGCAATCAGCCCCAGCATTTT. Its translation: CASSPNVSNQPQHF.

This clonotype was seen a few times. The chain joins TRBV29-1 to TRBJ1-4; TRBD1 matches at 7 bases. This CDR3 region has 13 residues. Germline CDR1 is SQVTM and CDR2 is ANQGSEA. J gave up 5 bases and V 5 bases, and 5 bases lay outside the gene matches. The CDR3 nucleotides are TGCAGCGTTCTCCAGGGGGGGAATGAAAAACTGTTTTTT. This sequence encodes CSVLQGGNEKLFF.

This clonotype was counted a few times. J is TRBJ2-1 and V is TRBV7-3; 9 nucleotides line up with TRBD1. J lost 3 bases, V lost 5 bases, and 5 bases had no gene match. Per germline, CDR1 SGHTA and CDR2 FQGTGA. The CDR3 length is 15 residues. DNA of the CDR3: TGTGCCAGCAGCCTCGACAGGGGGGACTACAATGAGCAGTTCTTC. This encodes CASSLDRGDYNEQFF.

The sample holds many counts of this clonotype. V gene TRBV18 combines with J gene TRBJ1-6; D possibly corresponds to TRBD1 (6 bases). The germline V gene has CDR1 KGHSH and CDR2 LQKENI. The CDR3 length is 13 residues. V dropped 4 bases and J dropped 6 bases, with 7 bases sitting between them. CDR3 in DNA: TGTGCCAGCTCACTGGACAGTAATTCACCCCTCCACTTT. This codes for CASSLDSNSPLHF.

The rearrangement joins TRBV6-2 or TRBV6-3 to TRBJ2-3, with no clear D. Germline V gene data show CDR1 as MNHEY and CDR2 as SVGEGT. CDR3 length: 12 residues. V was cut by 5 bases and J by 5 bases, with 8 bases left in between. CDR3 amino acids: CASSIYRDTQYF. CDR3 bases: TGTGCCAGCAGTATCTATCGAGATACGCAGTATTTT.

J is TRBJ2-2 and V is TRBV11-1; possibly TRBD1 or TRBD2 for D (5 bases each). The CDR3 contains 13 residues. Germline V gene data show CDR1 as SGHAT and CDR2 as FQDESV (reference sequence). Trimming pared 5 bases from V and 6 bases from J, leaving 10 bases between. CDR3 nucleotides: TGTGCCAGCAGCCAAAGAGGGGCCGGGGAGCTGTTTTTT. Its protein is CASSQRGAGELFF.

This clonotype has just a few counts. This chain uses TRBV6-1 with TRBJ2-1; D might be TRBD2 (6 bases). Per germline, CDR1 MNHNS and CDR2 SASEGT. V was shortened by 2 bases and J by 7 bases, with 15 bases between the two germline ends. This CDR3 is built from 15 residues. The CDR3: CASSERDLAWNEQFF. In nucleotides, the CDR3 is TGTGCCAGCAGTGAAAGGGACTTAGCGTGGAATGAGCAGTTCTTC.

The J gene is TRBJ2-7, the V gene TRBV28; 8 positions match TRBD1. V lost 5 bases to trimming and J lost 1 base; unmatched junction nucleotides: 7. Germline CDR1 is MDHEN and CDR2 is SYDVKM. The CDR3 length is 15 residues. CDR3 DNA: TGTGCCAGCAGTACCTCCGGGACAGGATCCTACGAGCAGTACTTC. Residues: CASSTSGTGSYEQYF.

This clonotype showed up just a few times. The J gene is TRBJ2-3, the V gene TRBV5-1, with D perhaps given as TRBD1 or TRBD2 (5 bases each). The CDR3 runs to 15 residues. CDR1 and CDR2 (germline): SGHRS, YFSETQ. Between the trimmed V and J ends, which lost 7 bases and 4 bases, there was a span of 19 bases. The CDR3 spells CASGGKAVGSDTQYF. CDR3 DNA sequence: TGCGCCAGCGGGGGTAAGGCGGTGGGGTCAGATACGCAGTATTTT. The full variable domain, rest sourced from reference TRBV5-1 and TRBJ2-3, is KAGVTQTPRYLIKTRGQQVTLSCSPISGHRSVSWYQQTPGQGLQFLFEYFSETQRNKGNFPGRFSGRQFSNSRSEMNVSTLELGDSALYLCASGGKAVGSDTQYFGPGTRLTVL.

This clonotype was observed a handful of times. The J gene is TRBJ1-1, the V gene TRBV28; D is possibly TRBD1 (6 bases). V was cut by 5 bases and J by 9 bases, with 13 bases left in between. This CDR3 spans 12 amino acids. The germline V gene has CDR1 MDHEN and CDR2 SYDVKM. In DNA form, the CDR3 reads TGTGCCAGCAGTCCTACAGGGAGGAAAGCTTTCTTT. Protein sequence: CASSPTGRKAFF.

This clonotype was detected only a few times. This chain links TRBV6-5 with TRBJ2-3; a possible D gene is TRBD2 (6 bases). V shed 2 bases and J shed 2 bases, with 11 bases lying between them. Per the germline V gene, CDR1 is MNHEY and CDR2 is SVGAGI. This CDR3 is 15 amino acids long. The CDR3 DNA reads as TGTGCCAGCAGTTACGTACTAGCCAACACAGATACGCAGTATTTT. Its protein is CASSYVLANTDTQYF.

This clonotype occurred many times. J is TRBJ2-1 and V is TRBV29-1; D gene ambiguous. This CDR3 spans 14 amino acids. V lost 1 base to trimming and J lost 5 bases, with 12 bases between them. Germline-derived CDR1 and CDR2 are SQVTM and ANQGSEA. DNA for the CDR3: TGCAGCGTTGAAGGGTACGCGGCGGACAATGAGCAGTTCTTC. It codes for CSVEGYAADNEQFF.

CDR3 DNA: TGCAGCGTTGAACCACTAGCGGGAGTGGGCACAGATACGCAGTATTTT. Encoded protein: CSVEPLAGVGTDTQYF. V and J are TRBV29-1 and TRBJ2-3, with 11 bases identical to TRBD2. J lost 1 base, V lost 2 bases, and 5 bases had no gene match. The length of the CDR3 is 16 residues. Germline V gene data show CDR1 as SQVTM and CDR2 as ANQGSEA.

This chain joins TRBV20-1 and TRBJ1-1; D is unclear. The ends were cut back, 6 bases at V and 4 bases at J, with 12 bases in the middle. CDR1 is DFQATT, CDR2 SNEGSKA, per germline (reference sequence). CDR3 length: 12 amino acids. The CDR3: CSATPRATEAFF. The CDR3 bases are TGCAGTGCCACGCCGAGGGCCACTGAAGCTTTCTTT.

This clonotype was seen a handful of times. The chain couples TRBV7-9 to TRBJ2-3; D perhaps matches TRBD1 (5 bases). CDR3 length: 14 amino acids. V lost 3 bases, J lost 3 bases, and 10 bases lay in between. CDR1 SEHNR and CDR2 FQNEAQ come from the germline V gene (reference sequence). In DNA form, the CDR3 reads TGTGCCAGCAGCTTGGCAGGGAAGACAGATACGCAGTATTTT. Protein product: CASSLAGKTDTQYF.

The rearrangement links TRBV20-1 to TRBJ2-3; D unclear. V lost 4 bases to trimming and J lost 2 bases, with 13 bases between them. The CDR3 extends over 14 amino acids. The germline V gene has CDR1 DFQATT and CDR2 SNEGSKA (reference sequence). CDR3 bases: TGCAGTGCTATCGGTCTTCCCCTCACAGATACGCAGTATTTT. Translation gives CSAIGLPLTDTQYF.